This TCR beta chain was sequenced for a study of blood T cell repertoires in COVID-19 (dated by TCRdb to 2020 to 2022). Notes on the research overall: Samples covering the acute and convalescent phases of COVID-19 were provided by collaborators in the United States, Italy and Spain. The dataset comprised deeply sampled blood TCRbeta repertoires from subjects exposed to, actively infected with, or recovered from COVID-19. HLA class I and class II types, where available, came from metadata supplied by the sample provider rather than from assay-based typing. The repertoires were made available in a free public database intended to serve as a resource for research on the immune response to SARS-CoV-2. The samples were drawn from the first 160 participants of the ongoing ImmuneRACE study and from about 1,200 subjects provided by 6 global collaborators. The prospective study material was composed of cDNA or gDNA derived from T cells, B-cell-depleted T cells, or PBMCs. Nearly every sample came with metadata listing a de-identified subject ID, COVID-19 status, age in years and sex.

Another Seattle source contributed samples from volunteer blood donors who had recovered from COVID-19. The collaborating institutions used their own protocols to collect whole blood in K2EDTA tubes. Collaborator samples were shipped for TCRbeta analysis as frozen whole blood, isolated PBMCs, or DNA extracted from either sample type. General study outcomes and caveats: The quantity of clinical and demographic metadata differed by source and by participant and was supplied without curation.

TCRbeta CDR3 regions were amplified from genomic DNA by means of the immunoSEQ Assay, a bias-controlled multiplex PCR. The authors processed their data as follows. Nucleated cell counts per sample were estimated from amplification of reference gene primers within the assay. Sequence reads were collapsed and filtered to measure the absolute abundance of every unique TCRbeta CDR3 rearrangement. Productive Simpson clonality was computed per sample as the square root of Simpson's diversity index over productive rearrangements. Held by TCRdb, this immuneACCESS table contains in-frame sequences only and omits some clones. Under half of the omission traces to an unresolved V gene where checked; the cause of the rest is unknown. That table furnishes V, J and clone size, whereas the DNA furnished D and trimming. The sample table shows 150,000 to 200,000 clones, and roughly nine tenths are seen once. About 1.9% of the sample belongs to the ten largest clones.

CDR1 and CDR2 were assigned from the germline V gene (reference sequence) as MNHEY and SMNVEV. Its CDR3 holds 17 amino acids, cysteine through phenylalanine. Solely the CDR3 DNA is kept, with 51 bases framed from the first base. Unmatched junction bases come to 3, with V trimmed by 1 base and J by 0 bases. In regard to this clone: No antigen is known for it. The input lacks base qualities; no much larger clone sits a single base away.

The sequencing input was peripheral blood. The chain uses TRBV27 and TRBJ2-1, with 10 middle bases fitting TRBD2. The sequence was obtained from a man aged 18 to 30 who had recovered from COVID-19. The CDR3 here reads CASSLYSGRSSYNEQFF. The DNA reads TGTGCCAGCAGTTTATATAGCGGGAGGAGCTCCTACAATGAGCAGTTCTTC.